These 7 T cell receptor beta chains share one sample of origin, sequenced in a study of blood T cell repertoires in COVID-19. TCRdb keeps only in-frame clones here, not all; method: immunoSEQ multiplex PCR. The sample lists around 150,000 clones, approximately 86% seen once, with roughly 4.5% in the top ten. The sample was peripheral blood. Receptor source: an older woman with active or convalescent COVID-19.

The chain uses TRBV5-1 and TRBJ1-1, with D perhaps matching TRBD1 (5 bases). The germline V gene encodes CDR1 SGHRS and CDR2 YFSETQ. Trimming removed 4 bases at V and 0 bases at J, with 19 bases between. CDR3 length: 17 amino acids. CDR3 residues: CASSPSLVGVVNTEAFF. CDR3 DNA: TGCGCCAGCAGCCCCAGCTTAGTAGGGGTGGTGAACACTGAAGCTTTCTTT.

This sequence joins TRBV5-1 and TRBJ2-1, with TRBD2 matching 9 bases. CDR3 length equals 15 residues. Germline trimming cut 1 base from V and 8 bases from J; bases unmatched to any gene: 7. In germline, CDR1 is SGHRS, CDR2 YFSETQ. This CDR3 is CASSLRTSESDEQFF. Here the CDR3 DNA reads TGCGCCAGCAGCTTGAGGACTAGCGAATCGGATGAGCAGTTCTTC.

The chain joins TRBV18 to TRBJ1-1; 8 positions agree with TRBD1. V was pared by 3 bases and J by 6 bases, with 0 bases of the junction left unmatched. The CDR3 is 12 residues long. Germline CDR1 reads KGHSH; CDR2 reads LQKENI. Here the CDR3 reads CASSPDRAEAFF. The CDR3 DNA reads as TGTGCCAGCTCACCGGACAGGGCTGAAGCTTTCTTT. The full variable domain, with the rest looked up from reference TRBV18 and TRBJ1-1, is NAGVMQNPRHLVRRRGQEARLRCSPMKGHSHVYWYRQLPEEGLKFMVYLQKENIIDESGMPKERFSAEFPKEGPSILRIQQVVRGDSAAYFCASSPDRAEAFFGQGTRLTVV.

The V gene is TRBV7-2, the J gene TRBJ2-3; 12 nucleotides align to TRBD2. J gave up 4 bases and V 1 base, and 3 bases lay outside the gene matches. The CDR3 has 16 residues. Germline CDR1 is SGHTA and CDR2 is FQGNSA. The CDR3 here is CASSLVLAGGSDTQYF. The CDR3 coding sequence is TGTGCCAGCAGCTTAGTACTAGCGGGGGGTTCAGATACGCAGTATTTT.

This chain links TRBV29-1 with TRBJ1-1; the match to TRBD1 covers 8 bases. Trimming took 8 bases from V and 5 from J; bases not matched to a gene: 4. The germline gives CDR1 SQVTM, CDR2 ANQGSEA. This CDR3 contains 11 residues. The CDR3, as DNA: TGCAGCACCTACAGGGGGACTGAAGCTTTCTTT. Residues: CSTYRGTEAFF. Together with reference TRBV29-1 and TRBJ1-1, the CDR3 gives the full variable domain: SAVISQKPSRDICQRGTSLTIQCQVDSQVTMMFWYRQQPGQSLTLIATANQGSEATYESGFVIDKFPISRPNLTFSTLTVSNMSPEDSSIYLCSTYRGTEAFFGQGTRLTVV.

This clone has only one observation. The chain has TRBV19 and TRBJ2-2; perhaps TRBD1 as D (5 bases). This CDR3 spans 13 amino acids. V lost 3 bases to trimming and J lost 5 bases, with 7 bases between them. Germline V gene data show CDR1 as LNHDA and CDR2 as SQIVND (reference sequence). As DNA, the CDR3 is TGTGCCAGTAGTATGGGGCAGACCGGGGAGCTGTTTTTT. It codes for CASSMGQTGELFF. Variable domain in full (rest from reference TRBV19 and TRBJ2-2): DGGITQSPKYLFRKEGQNVTLSCEQNLNHDAMYWYRQDPGQGLRLIYYSQIVNDFQKGDIAEGYSVSREKKESFPLTVTSAQKNPTAFYLCASSMGQTGELFFGEGSRLTVL.

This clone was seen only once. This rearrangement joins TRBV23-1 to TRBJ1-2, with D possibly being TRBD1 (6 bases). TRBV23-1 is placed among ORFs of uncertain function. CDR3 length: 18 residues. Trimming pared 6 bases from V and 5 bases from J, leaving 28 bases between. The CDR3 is CASRELGQYYLLLYGYTF. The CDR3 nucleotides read TGCGCCAGCAGGGAGCTAGGACAGTATTACCTTTTGTTGTATGGCTACACCTTC.